The rows below give T cell receptor beta chains drawn from one sample of a study of cytotoxic CD8 clonotypes in ibrutinib-treated CLL. TCRdb keeps only in-frame clones here, not all; method: immunoSEQ multiplex PCR. The data contain about 140,000 clones, 60% to 80% of them singletons. Sequenced here: PBMCs, sampled after 12 months of ibrutinib treatment. The receptors stem from a human donor with chronic lymphocytic leukemia. Each CDR3 is given with its conserved first and last residue. A D gene is named only where the DNA matches it firmly. A clone size is listed for some rows: how often the clone was seen (once, few, many), or a class if it is expanded.

clone size: .
V gene: TRBV6-5
J gene: TRBJ2-7
D gene: TRBD1
CDR3 DNA: TGTGCCAGCAGTGAAAGGTGGGACAGCTACGAGCAGTACTTC
CDR3 protein: CASSERWDSYEQYF

clone size: .
V gene: TRBV6-5
J gene: TRBJ1-6
D gene: TRBD1
CDR3 DNA: TGTGCCAGCAGTTACGCGACAGGGTTAGATTCACCCCTCCACTTT
CDR3 protein: CASSYATGLDSPLHF

clone size: .
V gene: TRBV18
J gene: TRBJ2-7
D gene: .
CDR3 DNA: TGTGCCAGCTCACCACGTGAGCCCCCTGCCTCCGAGCAGTACTTC
CDR3 protein: CASSPREPPASEQYF

clone size: .
V gene: TRBV6-5
J gene: TRBJ2-2
D gene: .
CDR3 DNA: TGTGCCAGCAGCCGATATATGAACACCGGGGAGCTGTTTTTT
CDR3 protein: CASSRYMNTGELFF

clone size: few
V gene: TRBV9
J gene: TRBJ2-3
D gene: .
CDR3 DNA: TGTGCCAGCAGCGTAGACGGGGCCTATAGTACGCAGTATTTT
CDR3 protein: CASSVDGAYSTQYF

clone size: .
V gene: TRBV18
J gene: TRBJ1-2
D gene: .
CDR3 DNA: TGTGCCAGCTCACCACCTGAAGGACAAAGCCCCATATATGGCTATGGCTACACCTTC
CDR3 protein: CASSPPEGQSPIYGYGYTF

clone size: .
V gene: TRBV6-6
J gene: TRBJ1-3
D gene: .
CDR3 DNA: TGTGCCAGCAGTTACTCGACAGGTTCGAGGTCCGAGGTATATTTT
CDR3 protein: CASSYSTGSRSEVYF

clone size: .
V gene: TRBV30
J gene: TRBJ2-7
D gene: .
CDR3 DNA: TGTGCCTGGATACCCCTTGGATCCGCCAGGGGCGAGCAGTACTTC
CDR3 protein: CAWIPLGSARGEQYF

clone size: .
V gene: TRBV7-3
J gene: TRBJ2-7
D gene: TRBD2
CDR3 DNA: TGTGCCAGCAGCCGGGGACTAGCGCCTTCCTACGAGCAGTACTTC
CDR3 protein: CASSRGLAPSYEQYF

clone size: .
V gene: TRBV5-1
J gene: TRBJ2-1
D gene: TRBD1
CDR3 DNA: TGCGCCAGCAGCTTAGGGGGACAGGGTGGCAATGAGCAGTTCTTC
CDR3 protein: CASSLGGQGGNEQFF

clone size: .
V gene: TRBV10-3
J gene: TRBJ2-6
D gene: .
CDR3 DNA: TGTGCCATCAGTGACCCAGGTGGGTCTGGGGCCAACGTCCTGACTTTC
CDR3 protein: CAISDPGGSGANVLTF

clone size: .
V gene: TRBV27
J gene: TRBJ1-1
D gene: TRBD1
CDR3 DNA: TGTGCCAGCAAAGGACATGCGACAGGGGGCGGTGGCACTGAAGCTTTCTTT
CDR3 protein: CASKGHATGGGGTEAFF

clone size: .
V gene: TRBV29-1
J gene: TRBJ2-1
D gene: .
CDR3 DNA: TGCAGCGCCGGGGGTCAGGGGGTGTTTAATGAGCAGTTCTTC
CDR3 protein: CSAGGQGVFNEQFF

clone size: few
V gene: TRBV5-1
J gene: TRBJ2-7
D gene: .
CDR3 DNA: TGCGCCAGCAGCCCCAAAGATGTCCGGACCTTCTCCTACGAGCAGTACTTC
CDR3 protein: CASSPKDVRTFSYEQYF

clone size: .
V gene: TRBV11-1
J gene: TRBJ2-2
D gene: .
CDR3 DNA: TGTGCCAGCAGCTTCCCCGGGGAGCTGTTTTTT
CDR3 protein: CASSFPGELFF

clone size: .
V gene: TRBV5-1
J gene: TRBJ1-5
D gene: .
CDR3 DNA: TGCGCCAGCAGCTATGGCAGGGATCAGCCCCAGCATTTT
CDR3 protein: CASSYGRDQPQHF

clone size: .
V gene: TRBV6-6
J gene: TRBJ1-3
D gene: TRBD1
CDR3 DNA: TGTGCCAGCAAGGGACAGGGGGCCGGTGGAAACACCATATATTTT
CDR3 protein: CASKGQGAGGNTIYF

clone size: .
V gene: TRBV9
J gene: TRBJ1-6
D gene: .
CDR3 DNA: TGTGCCAGCAGCGTAGAGGACAGCTCCTATAATTCACCCCTCCACTTT
CDR3 protein: CASSVEDSSYNSPLHF

clone size: .
V gene: TRBV2
J gene: TRBJ2-7
D gene: TRBD1
CDR3 DNA: TGTGCCAGCAGTAGGACAGGCTACTACGAGCAGTACTTC
CDR3 protein: CASSRTGYYEQYF